What follows is one T cell receptor beta chain and its context. The table came from immunoSEQ multiplex PCR; TCRdb's copy has only in-frame clones and leaves some out. The repertoire holds 150,000 to 200,000 clones, with about 83% as singletons. This sample is drawn from a study of Ad26.COV2.S vaccination and SARS-CoV-2 variants. Germline-derived CDR1 and CDR2 are MGHRA and YSYEKL. This CDR3 comprises 12 residues. Trimming took 7 bases from V and 5 from J, leaving 8 bases between them. The source of this sequence is a human donor who had recovered from COVID-19. The chain couples TRBV4-1 to TRBJ2-2; a possible D gene is TRBD2 (5 bases). The source material was peripheral blood, sampled after recovery from COVID-19. For the CDR3, the DNA is TGCGCCAGCAAGGAGGCAACCGGGGAGCTGTTTTTT. Translation: CASKEATGELFF.